A selection of T cell receptor beta chains follows, all from one sample in a study of cytomegalovirus exposure and HLA in healthy donors. The method was immunoSEQ multiplex PCR; TCRdb's version includes in-frame clones alone and lacks a portion of them. The table includes under 90,000 clones, 70% to 90% detected once. Material for sequencing was PBMCs. All receptors derive from a man between 18 and 29 years old in good health and CMV-seronegative. Each CDR3 is given with its conserved first and last residue. The order of the fields is CDR3 protein, J gene, V gene.

CDR3: CASSQTGYTQYF; J: TRBJ2-3; V: TRBV5-6
CDR3: CASTLEGRGGQAQPQHF; J: TRBJ1-5; V: TRBV21-1
CDR3: CASSLGLAGGTDTQYF; J: TRBJ2-3; V: TRBV7-2
CDR3: CASSTSAGERYEQYF; J: TRBJ2-7; V: TRBV19
CDR3: CASSGTGVNYEQYF; J: TRBJ2-7; V: TRBV9
CDR3: CASSDWAYTGELFF; J: TRBJ2-2; V: TRBV2
CDR3: CSASPENEQFF; J: TRBJ2-1; V: TRBV20-1
CDR3: CAWSTYTGELFF; J: TRBJ2-2; V: TRBV30
CDR3: CASSQRTATYEQYF; J: TRBJ2-7; V: TRBV4-1
CDR3: CATSRDPDRATGELFF; J: TRBJ2-2; V: TRBV15
CDR3: CASSLGPKTSGKSYEQYF; J: TRBJ2-7; V: TRBV5-1
CDR3: CSGRRATEQFF; J: TRBJ2-1; V: TRBV20-1
CDR3: CASSYSKWQQETQYF; J: TRBJ2-5; V: TRBV6-5
CDR3: CASSIRLAPRSYEQYF; J: TRBJ2-7; V: TRBV19
CDR3: CASRTFDIYTEAFF; J: TRBJ1-1; V: TRBV28
CDR3: CSVPKMDQGYTEAFF; J: TRBJ1-1; V: TRBV29-1
CDR3: CASSQGPDRERYEQYF; J: TRBJ2-7; V: TRBV4-1
CDR3: CASSIDAQTNIQYF; J: TRBJ2-4; V: TRBV19
CDR3: CASSWGGVQGHGYTF; J: TRBJ1-2; V: TRBV5-5
CDR3: CASSPQGMDQPQHF; J: TRBJ1-5; V: TRBV28
CDR3: CASSSDLGREKLFF; J: TRBJ1-4; V: TRBV6-6
CDR3: CASRPMGGPARANVLTF; J: TRBJ2-6; V: TRBV14
CDR3: CSVGTGIFPYEQYF; J: TRBJ2-7; V: TRBV29-1
CDR3: CATSSGSPPYEQYF; J: TRBJ2-7; V: TRBV15
CDR3: CAWSVYSGSTDTQYF; J: TRBJ2-3; V: TRBV30
CDR3: CSARTSGSPFF; J: TRBJ2-1; V: TRBV20-1
CDR3: CASSRSYEQYF; J: NA; V: TRBV5-8
CDR3: CASTPIGQGFDYGYTF; J: TRBJ1-2; V: TRBV28
CDR3: CASSDYQGNYGYTF; J: TRBJ1-2; V: TRBV6-1
CDR3: CATSLKTDSGYTF; J: TRBJ1-2; V: TRBV15
CDR3: CASSFPAGQAASGYGYTF; J: TRBJ1-2; V: TRBV28
CDR3: CASARGGAVYEQYF; J: TRBJ2-7; V: TRBV28
CDR3: CASSEVGGYNQPQHF; J: TRBJ1-5; V: TRBV6-1
CDR3: CASSLTGVNEQFF; J: TRBJ2-1; V: TRBV7-2
CDR3: CSVTGGETQYF; J: TRBJ2-5; V: TRBV29-1
CDR3: CASSFRGGGTEAFF; J: TRBJ1-1; V: TRBV28
CDR3: CASSLGPGGPDTQYF; J: TRBJ2-3; V: TRBV28
CDR3: CASSLAGSVYEQYF; J: NA; V: TRBV28
CDR3: CASSVFQGNTEAFF; J: TRBJ1-1; V: TRBV9
CDR3: CASSLGRGETQYF; J: TRBJ2-5; V: TRBV7-2
CDR3: CASRASGGSETQYF; J: TRBJ2-5; V: TRBV28
CDR3: CASSITRSSGANVLTF; J: TRBJ2-6; V: TRBV19